This T cell receptor (beta chain) was identified during a study of blood T cell repertoires in COVID-19. Study background: Sites in the United States, Italy and Spain provided acute and convalescent COVID-19 samples. From T cells, B-cell-depleted T cells, or PBMCs came the material, which was cDNA or gDNA.

Original handling: The authors estimated nucleated cell counts from reference gene primer amplification. Sequenced by immunoSEQ multiplex PCR; TCRdb stores in-frame clones only, minus some. V and J calls and clone size follow that table, whereas D and trimming were derived from the DNA. This table holds fewer than 90,000 clones, around 88% found once. Trimming at V came to 3 bases and at J to 2 bases, leaving 8 bases not matched to a gene. The CDR3 has 15 residues. Germline loops: CDR1 GTSNPN, CDR2 SVGIG (reference sequence). The chain is built from TRBV30 and TRBJ1-2, with TRBD1 matching over 8 bases. Sample: peripheral blood. This clonotype was sampled from a man between 60 and 75 years old with acute or convalescent COVID-19. CDR3 loop: CAWSLTDRANYGYTF. The CDR3 DNA sequence: TGTGCCTGGAGCCTTACGGACAGGGCAAACTATGGCTACACCTTC.